This paragraph reports one TCR beta chain. Its antigen has not been determined. Base qualities are not provided; no much larger clone lies one nucleotide away. CDR1 LGHDT and CDR2 YNNKEL are derived from the germline V gene (reference sequence). CDR3 length: 14 amino acids, cysteine to phenylalanine. Only the CDR3 portion is preserved as DNA: 42 bases, with reading frame beginning at the first base. The germline V end is reduced by 1 base and the J end by 6 bases; junction bases left unmatched: 3. The data stem from a study of blood T cell repertoires in COVID-19 (TCRdb year 2020). In the study overall: Samples from collaborators originated in the United States, Italy and Spain and spanned both the acute and convalescent phases of COVID-19. The prospective study material was composed of cDNA or gDNA derived from T cells, B-cell-depleted T cells, or PBMCs. Deeply sampled blood TCRbeta repertoires from subjects exposed to, actively infected with, or recovered from COVID-19 were included in the dataset. A freely available public database, intended as a resource for researchers studying the immune response to SARS-CoV-2, is where the repertoires were released. Samples came from the ongoing ImmuneRACE study (first 160 participants) plus 1,254 subjects from 6 global collaborators. Sample metadata almost always included a de-identified subject ID, COVID-19 status, age in years and sex. HLA class I and class II types, where available, came from metadata supplied by the sample provider rather than from assay-based typing.

In the prospective study, participants were roughly 18 to 89 years old, resided in approximately 22 geographic areas of the United States, and were enrolled through a virtual design. To assign participants to cohorts, the prospective study relied on clinical history that participants themselves reported in a screening survey and a study questionnaire. Recovered participants in ImmuneRACE Cohort 3 were defined by two consecutive negative NP/OP PCR tests, clearance by a healthcare professional, or resolution of symptoms. Each participant in the prospective study had whole blood, serum and a nasopharyngeal or oropharyngeal swab collected by mobile phlebotomists. Additional blood draws and questionnaires over an approximately two-month period could optionally be provided by prospective study participants. Before DNA extraction, blood samples from the prospective study were shipped at room temperature or frozen.

The full study reports these points: The quantity of clinical and demographic metadata differed by source and by participant and was supplied without curation.

TCRbeta CDR3 regions were amplified from genomic DNA using the immunoSEQ Assay, a bias-controlled multiplex PCR. In the authors' own workflow: The number of nucleated cells in each sample was estimated by amplification of reference gene primers within the assay. To quantify the absolute abundance of each unique TCRbeta CDR3 rearrangement, sequence reads were collapsed and filtered. For each sample, productive Simpson clonality was calculated as the square root of Simpson's diversity index over productive rearrangements. TCRdb carries this immuneACCESS record with in-frame sequences only. Its versions omit some clonotypes, under half of them owing to an unresolved V gene in the studies checked, with the rest unexplained. V, J and clone size derive from that table, while D and trimming were established from the DNA sequence. A total of more than 400,000 clones appear in this sample, roughly 87% of them only once. Of the sample, about 0.7% falls within the top ten clones.

Here the chain combines TRBV3-1 (or the pseudogene TRBV3-2) and TRBJ2-7; TRBD2 fits 10 bases in the junction. Source material: PBMCs or T cells enriched from blood (not recorded which). This clonotype originated in a woman between 18 and 30 years old who had recovered from COVID-19. The DNA sequence is TGTGCCAGCAGCCAAGGCCTAGCGGGGGTCGAGCAGTACTTC. Its translation reads: CASSQGLAGVEQYF.